Following are 2 T cell receptor beta chains from one sample sequenced in a study of technical replicates of blood from a few donors. Measured with immunoSEQ multiplex PCR; TCRdb has only the in-frame clones, and not every one. The data contain some 57,000 clones, roughly 97% of them singletons. Sequencing input: T cells isolated from PBMCs. The receptors were sampled from a human donor in good health.

In this sample, this clone turned up once. The chain recombines TRBV29-1 with TRBJ1-4; 7 bases are a match to TRBD1. V trimming: 4 bases; J trimming: 5 bases; junction bases outside the gene matches: 1. Per germline, CDR1 SQVTM and CDR2 ANQGSEA. The CDR3 is 12 amino acids. The CDR3 DNA reads as TGCAGCGTTGGACAGGGAAATGAAAAACTGTTTTTT. Protein product: CSVGQGNEKLFF.

This clone was observed once. The chain uses TRBV7-8 and TRBJ2-2; D is possibly TRBD1 (6 bases). Trimming removed 2 bases from V and 3 bases from J, with 22 bases in between. Germline V gene data show CDR1 as SGHVS and CDR2 as FQNEAQ. The CDR3 spans 19 residues. The CDR3 loop is CASSLFRGQREQYTGELFF. CDR3 nucleotide sequence: TGTGCCAGCAGCTTATTCAGGGGTCAGAGGGAACAGTACACCGGGGAGCTGTTTTTT.